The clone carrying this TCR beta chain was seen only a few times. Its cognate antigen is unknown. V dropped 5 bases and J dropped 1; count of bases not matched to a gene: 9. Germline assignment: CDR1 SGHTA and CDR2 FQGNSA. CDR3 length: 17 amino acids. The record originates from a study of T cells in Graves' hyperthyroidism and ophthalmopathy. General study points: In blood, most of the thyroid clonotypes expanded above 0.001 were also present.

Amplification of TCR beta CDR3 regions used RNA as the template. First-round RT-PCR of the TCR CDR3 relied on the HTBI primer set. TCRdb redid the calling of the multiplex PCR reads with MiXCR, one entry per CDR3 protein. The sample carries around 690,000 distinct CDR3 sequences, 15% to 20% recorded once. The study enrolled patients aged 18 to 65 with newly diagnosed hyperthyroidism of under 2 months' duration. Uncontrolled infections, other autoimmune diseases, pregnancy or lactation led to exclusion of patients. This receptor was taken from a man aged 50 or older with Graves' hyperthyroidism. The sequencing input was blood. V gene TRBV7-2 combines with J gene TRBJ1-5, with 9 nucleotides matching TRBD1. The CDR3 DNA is TGTGCCAGCAGCGAAGGGACAGGGTTGAGGAGCAATCAGCCCCAGCATTTT. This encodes CASSEGTGLRSNQPQHF.